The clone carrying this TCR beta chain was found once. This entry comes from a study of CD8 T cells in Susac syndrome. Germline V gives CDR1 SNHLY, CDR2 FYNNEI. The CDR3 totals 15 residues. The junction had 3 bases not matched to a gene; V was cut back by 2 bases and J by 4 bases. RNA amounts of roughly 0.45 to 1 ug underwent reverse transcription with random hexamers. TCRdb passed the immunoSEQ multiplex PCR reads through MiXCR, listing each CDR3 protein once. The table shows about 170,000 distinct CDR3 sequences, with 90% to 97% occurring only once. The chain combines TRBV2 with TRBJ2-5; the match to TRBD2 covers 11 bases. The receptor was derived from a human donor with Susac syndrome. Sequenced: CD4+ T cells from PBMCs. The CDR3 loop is CASSERLAGRETQYF. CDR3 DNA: TGTGCCAGCAGTGAAAGACTAGCGGGACGAGAGACCCAGTACTTC.